The 13 T cell receptor beta chains below all came from one sample that was sequenced in a study of T-cell memory formation after mild COVID-19. TCRdb itself ran the 5' RACE reads through MiXCR, one entry per CDR3 protein. Here the sample spans about 400,000 distinct CDR3 sequences, roughly 15% being singletons. The sample was PBMCs or a T cell subset sorted from them (not recorded which). The receptors come from a man aged 18 to 35 who had mild COVID-19 (a few samples of this study predate the infection). Cell type and time point are not known.

V usage is TRBV6-5 and J usage is TRBJ2-2; TRBD2 matches 13 bases. Germline V gives CDR1 MNHEY, CDR2 SVGAGI. V trimming: 6 bases; J trimming: 6 bases; junction bases outside the gene matches: 10. This CDR3 has 17 residues. The CDR3 loop reads CASSPTSGGDPPGELFF. Written as DNA, the CDR3 is TGTGCCAGCAGCCCTACTAGCGGGGGGGATCCCCCCGGGGAGCTGTTTTTT.

The V and J genes are TRBV5-4 and TRBJ2-3; 12 bases match TRBD2. Germline loops: CDR1 SGHNT, CDR2 YYREEE (reference sequence). Trimming took 0 bases from V and 4 from J; bases not matched to a gene: 3. This CDR3 is 16 amino acids long. CDR3 residues: CASSLGLAGDADTQYF. The CDR3 region has the DNA TGTGCCAGCAGCTTGGGACTAGCGGGGGACGCAGATACGCAGTATTTT.

Only a few counts were recorded for this clonotype. V gene TRBV28 combines with J gene TRBJ2-3, with D possibly TRBD2 on 6 matching bases. The length of the CDR3 is 13 residues. In germline, CDR1 is MDHEN, CDR2 SYDVKM. V was clipped by 8 bases and J by 5 bases, with 14 bases between them. The CDR3 here is CASRDFGVDTQYF. Written as DNA, the CDR3 is TGTGCCAGCCGGGACTTCGGGGTAGATACGCAGTATTTT.

The chain employs TRBV6-4 and TRBJ2-1; 7 nucleotides line up with TRBD2. Germline V lookup: CDR1 MRHNA, CDR2 SNTAGT. The CDR3 extends over 18 amino acids. Trimming removed 6 bases from V and 6 bases from J; junction bases left unmatched: 20. CDR3 region: CASRELRQRGTHVNEQFF. CDR3 nucleotide sequence: TGTGCCAGCAGGGAACTAAGACAGCGGGGAACTCATGTCAATGAGCAGTTCTTC.

This chain joins TRBV5-1 and TRBJ2-7; 7 bases agree with TRBD1. The CDR3 has 15 residues. The trim removed 0 bases at V and 0 bases at J, leaving 3 bases unmatched. Germline V lookup: CDR1 SGHRS, CDR2 YFSETQ. In nucleotides, the CDR3 is TGCGCCAGCAGCTTGGACAGGGGTAGCTCCTACGAGCAGTACGTC. This translates into CASSLDRGSSYEQYV.

This clonotype has a handful of counts. The chain employs TRBV7-2 and TRBJ2-5; D is uncertain. This CDR3 spans 14 amino acids. Germline CDR1 and CDR2: SGHTA and FQGNSA. The V end was cut by 5 bases, the J end by 1 base, with 11 bases between. The CDR3 region has the DNA TGTGCCAGCAGCCAGAGTAACAGCCAAGAGACCCAGTACTTC. Residues: CASSQSNSQETQYF.

The CDR3 DNA is TGCAGCGCCGGTAAGATCCAAACAGGGGGCGAGAACTATGGCTACACCTTC. It codes for CSAGKIQTGGENYGYTF. The rearrangement joins TRBV29-1 to TRBJ1-2; 9 bases match TRBD1. CDR1 and CDR2 (germline): SQVTM, ANQGSEA. The trim removed 7 bases at V and 2 bases at J, leaving 17 bases unmatched. The CDR3 is made up of 17 amino acids.

The CDR3 sequence is CASTPQLTTTDTQYF. The DNA for the CDR3 is TGTGCCAGCACCCCACAACTAACAACTACAGATACGCAGTATTTT. The genes are TRBV6-2 or TRBV6-3 and TRBJ2-3; D not resolved. Germline CDR1 and CDR2: MNHEY and SVGEGT. The CDR3 sequence is 15 residues long. The ends were cut back, 7 bases at V and 3 bases at J, with 17 bases in the middle.

The J gene is TRBJ2-2, the V gene TRBV18; 7 bases map to TRBD1. The CDR3 consists of 16 residues. The germline gives CDR1 KGHSH, CDR2 LQKENI. V was pared by 6 bases and J by 1 base, with 8 bases of the junction left unmatched. DNA for the CDR3: TGTGCCAGCTCTCGAGACAGGGTCGGGAACACCGGGGAGCTGTTTTTT. Translation gives CASSRDRVGNTGELFF.

This clonotype was detected many times. The chain links TRBV18 to TRBJ1-1; D gene uncertain. This CDR3 region has 14 residues. CDR1 is KGHSH and CDR2 is LQKENI in the germline V gene. Trimming left V 3 bases short and J 0 bases short, with 8 bases between. The CDR3 region is CASSPGRMNTEAFF. The CDR3 nucleotides read TGTGCCAGCTCACCTGGACGGATGAACACTGAAGCTTTCTTT.

This clonotype was picked up a small number of times. This chain connects TRBV5-1 to TRBJ1-1; D is unclear. Germline assignment: CDR1 SGHRS and CDR2 YFSETQ. This CDR3 is built from 12 residues. Trimming took 5 bases from V and 4 from J, leaving 9 bases between them. CDR3 sequence reads: CASSDGPTEAFF. In nucleotides, the CDR3 is TGCGCCAGCAGTGACGGACCCACTGAAGCTTTCTTT.

V gene TRBV3-1 combines with J gene TRBJ1-2, with D tentatively TRBD1 (6 bases). There are 13 residues in the CDR3. CDR1 LGHDT and CDR2 YNNKEL come from the germline V gene (reference sequence). Deletions cut 1 base from V and 9 bases from J, with 12 bases between. CDR3 loop: CASSQGTARSYTF. CDR3 nucleotide sequence: TGTGCCAGCAGCCAAGGGACAGCCCGCAGCTACACCTTC.

The chain couples TRBV11-2 to TRBJ2-7; 8 nucleotides align to TRBD2. Germline values: CDR1 SGHAT, CDR2 FQNNGV. The trim removed 5 bases at V and 4 bases at J, leaving 7 bases unmatched. This CDR3 is built from 14 residues. DNA for the CDR3: TGTGCCAGCAGCGGTAGCGGGGCCCCTTACGAGCAGTACGTC. Amino acid sequence: CASSGSGAPYEQYV.